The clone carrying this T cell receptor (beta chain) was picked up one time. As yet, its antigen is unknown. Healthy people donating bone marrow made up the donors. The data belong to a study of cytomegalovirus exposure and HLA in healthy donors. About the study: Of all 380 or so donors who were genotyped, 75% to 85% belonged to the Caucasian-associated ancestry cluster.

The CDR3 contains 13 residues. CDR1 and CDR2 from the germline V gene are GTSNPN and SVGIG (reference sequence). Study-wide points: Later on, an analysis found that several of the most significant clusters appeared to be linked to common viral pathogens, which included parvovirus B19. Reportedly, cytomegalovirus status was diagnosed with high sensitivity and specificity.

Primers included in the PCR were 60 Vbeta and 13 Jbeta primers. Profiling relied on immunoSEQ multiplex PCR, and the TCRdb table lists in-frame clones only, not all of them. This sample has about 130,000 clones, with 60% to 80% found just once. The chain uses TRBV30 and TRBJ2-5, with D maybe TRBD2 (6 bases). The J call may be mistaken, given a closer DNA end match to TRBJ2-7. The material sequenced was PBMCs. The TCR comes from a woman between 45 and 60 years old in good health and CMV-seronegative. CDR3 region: CAWSRGISYEQYF. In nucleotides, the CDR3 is TGTGCCTGGAGTCGCGGGATCTCCTACGAGCAGTACTTC.